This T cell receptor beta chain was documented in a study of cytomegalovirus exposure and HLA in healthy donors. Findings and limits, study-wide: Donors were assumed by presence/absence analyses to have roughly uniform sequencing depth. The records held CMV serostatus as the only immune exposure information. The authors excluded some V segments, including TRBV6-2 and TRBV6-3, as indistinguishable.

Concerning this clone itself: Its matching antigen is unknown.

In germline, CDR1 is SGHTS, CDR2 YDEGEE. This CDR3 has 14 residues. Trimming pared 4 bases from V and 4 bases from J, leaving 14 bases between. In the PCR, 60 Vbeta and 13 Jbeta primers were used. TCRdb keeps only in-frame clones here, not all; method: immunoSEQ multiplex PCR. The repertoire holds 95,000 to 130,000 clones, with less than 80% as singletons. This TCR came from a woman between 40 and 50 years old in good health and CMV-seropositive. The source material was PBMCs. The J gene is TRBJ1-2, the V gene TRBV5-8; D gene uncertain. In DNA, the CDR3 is TGTGCCAGCAGCCAAGGCCTGCGGGGCTATGGCTACACCTTC. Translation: CASSQGLRGYGYTF.